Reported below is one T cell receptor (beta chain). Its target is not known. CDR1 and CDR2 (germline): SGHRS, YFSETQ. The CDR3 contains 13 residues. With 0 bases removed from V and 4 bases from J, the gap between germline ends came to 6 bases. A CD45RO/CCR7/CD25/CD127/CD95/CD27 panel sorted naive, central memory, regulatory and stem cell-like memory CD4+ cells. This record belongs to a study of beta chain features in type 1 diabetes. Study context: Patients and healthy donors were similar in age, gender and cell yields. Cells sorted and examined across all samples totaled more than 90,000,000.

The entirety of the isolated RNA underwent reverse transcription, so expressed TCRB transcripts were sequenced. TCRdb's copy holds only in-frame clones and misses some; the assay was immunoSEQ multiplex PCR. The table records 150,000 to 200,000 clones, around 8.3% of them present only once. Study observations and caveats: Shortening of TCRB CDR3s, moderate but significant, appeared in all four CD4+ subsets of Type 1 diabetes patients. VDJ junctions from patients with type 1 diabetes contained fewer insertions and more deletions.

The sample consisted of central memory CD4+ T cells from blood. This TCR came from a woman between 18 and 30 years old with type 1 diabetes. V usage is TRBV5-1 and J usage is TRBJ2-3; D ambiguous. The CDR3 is CASSLELADTQYF. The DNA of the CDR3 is TGCGCCAGCAGCTTGGAACTCGCAGATACGCAGTATTTT.